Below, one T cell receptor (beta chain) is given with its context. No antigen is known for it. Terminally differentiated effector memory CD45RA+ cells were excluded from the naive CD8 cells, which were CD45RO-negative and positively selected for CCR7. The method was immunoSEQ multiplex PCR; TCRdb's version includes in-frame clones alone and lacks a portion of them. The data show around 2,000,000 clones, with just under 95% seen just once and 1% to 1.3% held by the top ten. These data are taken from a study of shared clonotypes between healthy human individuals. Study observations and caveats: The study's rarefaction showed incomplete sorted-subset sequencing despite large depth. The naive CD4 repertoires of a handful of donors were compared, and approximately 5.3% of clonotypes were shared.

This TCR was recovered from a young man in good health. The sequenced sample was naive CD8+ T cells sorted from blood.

The CDR3 spells CASSVGRVGDYNEQFF. The CDR3 nucleotides read TGTGCCAGCAGCGTAGGGAGGGTCGGGGACTACAATGAGCAGTTCTTC. The chain carries TRBV9 and TRBJ2-1, with D possibly TRBD2 on 6 matching bases. Germline V gene lookup returns CDR1 SGDLS and CDR2 YYNGEE. This CDR3 spans 16 amino acids. Trimming took off 0 bases at V and 3 bases at J, with 13 bases between the two ends.